This T cell receptor beta chain appears in the sequencing data of a study of T-cell reconstitution after alpha-beta-depleted transplantation in children. This clonotype has a handful of counts. The germline V gene encodes CDR1 SGHKS and CDR2 YYEKEE (reference sequence). V gave up 5 bases and J gave up 14 bases; unmatched junction bases: 8. The CDR3 contains 12 residues. The TCRbeta library was prepared with unique molecular identifiers. TCRdb re-derived calls from the PCR reads in MiXCR, one entry per CDR3 protein. The repertoire includes about 500,000 distinct CDR3 sequences, roughly 33% of them detected once, and less than 2.5% sits in the top ten.

This sequence originates from a human donor who donated a stem cell graft to a child with aplastic anemia. Sequenced here: PBMCs from the stem cell graft donor, sampled from the stem cell graft. The chain employs TRBV5-5 and TRBJ2-3; 10 positions agree with TRBD1. The CDR3 loop is CASRWGTGVWYF. The CDR3 DNA reads as TGTGCCAGCAGGTGGGGGACAGGGGTTTGGTATTTT.